The sequence of this T cell receptor beta chain was determined in a study of T cell responses to AZD1222 COVID-19 vaccine (TCRdb year 2021). Background for the entire study: AZD1222 recipients given second doses at about 4 weeks or at about 12 weeks were pooled, since spike-specific TCR depth and breadth were not found to differ between the two schedules. TCR sequencing covered some 240 trial participants: 207 given two doses of AZD1222 and 26 given two doses of MenACWY control vaccine. Trial participants were enrolled by age into 18-55, 56-69 and 70-plus year subgroups, with about 150, 28 and 57 TCR-sequenced participants respectively. Overall study outcomes, separate from this receptor: Only a handful of AZD1222 recipients were SARS-CoV-2 seropositive at baseline, limiting conclusions about previously exposed vaccinees. Participants were mostly white British and included more females than males, and it was suggested by the authors that clonal diversity may have been underestimated. A significant rise in spike-specific TCR breadth and depth was observed after two AZD1222 doses relative to day 0 and relative to MenACWY recipients. Reportedly, close to half of the unique spike-specific TCRs recognized epitopes lying outside the regions that are mutated in the B.1.351 and B.1.1.7 variants. Because no day 14 peak-response samples were available, repertoires were characterized only after the peak T cell response. In the small 56-69-year group, the increase in depth fell short of significance, most likely because of low power. The whole spike protein was spanned by vaccine-associated CD4 TCRs, and dominant responses were seen in regions 160-218 and 743-854.

The CDR3 regions of human TCRbeta chains were analyzed by immunosequencing. Per the original workflow: TCRs in the repertoires were compared against a reference library of SARS-CoV-2-specific TCRs that had been generated with the MIRA antigen-specificity platform. Breadth meant the fraction of unique TCRs that were SARS-CoV-2-associated, whereas depth meant the fraction of total T cells that were SARS-CoV-2-associated. Using the MIRA data, every spike-specific TCR was mapped to the spike region that the TCR reacted to and assigned to either a CD4 or a CD8 class. Log10-transformed breadth and depth values were compared by one-way ANOVA with Sidak's multiple comparisons tests. TCRdb holds this immuneACCESS table with in-frame rearrangements only. Some clones are missing; in checked studies, unresolved V genes explain under half, and the rest has no known cause. That table is the source of V, J and clone size, and D and trimming were worked out from the DNA. Counted in this sample were around 50,000 clones; about 90% of them appeared once. Over 15% of the sample is taken by the ten largest.

Remarks on this clone: Its recognized antigen is unknown. No much larger clonotype is one base removed from it; base qualities were not supplied.

Relative to germline, V is 4 bases shorter and J is 3 bases shorter, with 23 bases between their ends. CDR1 and CDR2 (SGHDT, YYEEEE) derive from the germline V gene. Including cysteine and phenylalanine, the CDR3 has 17 amino acids. The sequence is cut down to CDR3 DNA, 51 bases in frame from base 1. Interpreted using the paper, the time point label stands for: baseline before first vaccination. Samples from vaccinated people were obtained from the UK trials COV001 and COV002, which included a single-blind randomized controlled phase 2/3 trial of AZD1222 (ChAdOx1 nCoV-19) in healthy adults. For TCRbeta chain sequencing, PBMC samples were collected from trial participants at day 0 and at day 28 after the second dose.

The sequence joins TRBV5-6 to TRBJ2-7; the D gene may be TRBD1 or TRBD2, since each aligns over 5 bases. The sequences come from peripheral blood, collected on day 0 of AZD1222 vaccination. The clonotype originates from an adult in good health. The sequence in DNA is TGTGCCAGCAGCAGTTACAAAACCGGGACCCGTCACTACGAGCAGTACTTC. Its protein product is CASSSYKTGTRHYEQYF.